The 27 T cell receptor beta chains below come from one sample, sequenced in a study of PD-1 blockade in mismatch repair-deficient tumors. Method: immunoSEQ multiplex PCR; TCRdb's copy keeps in-frame clones and lacks some. The table records about 100,000 clones, approximately 80% of them present only once. Sequenced material: peripheral blood, taken 35 to 37 weeks after starting pembrolizumab. These receptors all come from an adult with mismatch repair-deficient cancer.

The rearrangement joins TRBV6-5 to TRBJ2-1; D is possibly TRBD1 or TRBD2 (5 bases each). The CDR3 runs to 12 residues. Trimming pared 4 bases from V and 11 bases from J, leaving 12 bases between. Germline V gene lookup returns CDR1 MNHEY and CDR2 SVGAGI. This CDR3 reads CASSSLQGQQFF. DNA of the CDR3: TGTGCCAGCAGTTCCCTCCAGGGACAGCAGTTCTTC.

The CDR3 loop is CASSYDRVHEQYF. The CDR3, as DNA: TGTGCCAGCAGTTACGACAGGGTCCACGAGCAGTACTTC. This rearrangement joins TRBV6-5 to TRBJ2-7, with TRBD1 identical over 7 bases. CDR3 size: 13 residues. Germline V gene lookup returns CDR1 MNHEY and CDR2 SVGAGI. With V trimmed by 2 bases and J by 5 bases, 3 bases remained unmatched.

This chain uses TRBV18 with TRBJ2-7; 7 bases map to TRBD1. Germline V lookup: CDR1 KGHSH, CDR2 LQKENI. The CDR3 length is 15 residues. The junction had 10 bases not matched to a gene; V was cut back by 6 bases and J by 2 bases. DNA of the CDR3: TGTGCCAGCTCTCGAGGACAGGCGAAAACCTACGAGCAGTACTTC. This sequence encodes CASSRGQAKTYEQYF.

The chain employs TRBV7-6 and TRBJ2-7; D possibly corresponds to TRBD1 (8 bases). V lost 5 bases, J lost 4 bases, and 15 bases lay in between. The CDR3 covers 14 residues. CDR1 SGHVS and CDR2 FNYEAQ come from the germline V gene. The CDR3, as DNA: TGTGCCAGCAGCCTACAGGGGGGGCTATACGAGCAGTACTTC. Protein sequence: CASSLQGGLYEQYF.

The chain links TRBV5-6 to TRBJ1-1; the D gene is possibly TRBD1 (5 bases). Germline CDR1 is SGHDT and CDR2 is YYEEEE. V was cut by 3 bases and J by 0 bases, with 15 bases left in between. The CDR3 extends over 16 amino acids. CDR3 amino acids: CASSSDGGRMNTEAFF. The CDR3 DNA reads as TGTGCCAGCAGCTCCGACGGGGGGAGGATGAACACTGAAGCTTTCTTT. Full variable domain (outside the CDR3, taken from reference TRBV5-6 and TRBJ1-1): DAGVTQSPTHLIKTRGQQVTLRCSPKSGHDTVSWYQQALGQGPQFIFQYYEEEERQRGNFPDRFSGHQFPNYSSELNVNALLLGDSALYLCASSSDGGRMNTEAFFGQGTRLTVV.

For this clone: Compared with germline, one end of the junction differs, possibly owing to a read error. The rearrangement joins TRBV7-7 to TRBJ2-3; possibly TRBD1 or TRBD2 for D (5 bases each). CDR1 and CDR2 from the germline V gene are SSHAT and FNYEAQ (reference sequence). The CDR3 is made up of 14 amino acids. The CDR3 region has the DNA TGTGCTAGCAGCCTTAAGGTGGGGGCAGATACGCAGTATTTT. Protein product: CASSLKVGADTQYF.

The chain combines TRBV6-1 with TRBJ2-2; D is perhaps TRBD1 (6 bases). The V end lost 6 bases, the J end lost 2 bases, and 10 bases lay between the germline ends. CDR3 length equals 14 residues. Germline CDR1 reads MNHNS; CDR2 reads SASEGT. CDR3 protein: CASSLQGNTGELFF. In DNA form, the CDR3 reads TGTGCCAGCAGCCTACAGGGAAACACCGGGGAGCTGTTTTTT.

The chain joins TRBV5-4 to TRBJ1-1; the D gene is possibly TRBD1 (6 bases). The CDR3 is made up of 14 amino acids. Trimming removed 6 bases at V and 0 bases at J, with 12 bases between. The germline V gene encodes CDR1 SGHNT and CDR2 YYREEE (reference sequence). CDR3 coding DNA: TGTGCCAGCAACCAGCAGGGGATGAACACTGAAGCTTTCTTT. Translated: CASNQQGMNTEAFF.

The gene calls are TRBV6-1 and TRBJ2-7, with 11 bases that match TRBD2. Germline CDR1 is MNHNS and CDR2 is SASEGT. Trimming cost V 1 base and J 4 bases; bases outside gene matches: 6. The CDR3 spans 16 residues. CDR3 residues: CASSEVAASGRYEQYF. The CDR3 DNA is TGTGCCAGCAGTGAAGTGGCGGCTAGCGGGAGGTACGAGCAGTACTTC.

The chain has TRBV11-3 and TRBJ2-6, with 7 bases identical to TRBD1. With V trimmed by 3 bases and J by 0 bases, 14 bases remained unmatched. Germline CDR1 is SGHNT and CDR2 is YENEEA. CDR3 length: 20 residues. CDR3 in amino acids: CASSFVVGGAPISGANVLTF. CDR3 sequence (DNA): TGTGCCAGCAGCTTCGTTGTAGGGGGCGCCCCGATCTCTGGGGCCAACGTCCTGACTTTC.

The rearrangement joins TRBV7-6 to TRBJ2-2; possibly TRBD2 for D (6 bases). The CDR3 totals 15 residues. Germline assignment: CDR1 SGHVS and CDR2 FNYEAQ. V was pared by 4 bases and J by 7 bases, with 16 bases between. Here the CDR3 DNA reads TGTGCCAGCAGCTATGGGAGTAGCGGAGGCGGGGAGCTGTTTTTT. Translated, it gives CASSYGSSGGGELFF.

This chain's CDR3 is CASRAEMNTEAFF. CDR3 bases: TGTGCCAGCAGGGCGGAAATGAACACTGAAGCTTTCTTT. The rearrangement links TRBV2 to TRBJ1-1; D is ambiguous. CDR1 is SNHLY, CDR2 FYNNEI, per germline. This CDR3 contains 13 residues. V lost 6 bases, J lost 0 bases, and 8 bases lay in between.

The chain employs TRBV10-2 and TRBJ2-3; 9 bases fit TRBD2. Germline-derived CDR1 and CDR2 are WSHSY and SAAADI. V shed 8 bases, J shed 4 bases, and the junction held 7 bases outside the gene matches. The CDR3 extends over 14 amino acids. The CDR3 region has the DNA TGCGCCAGCGGGGCTAGCGGGAATGCAGATACGCAGTATTTT. This sequence encodes CASGASGNADTQYF.

V usage is TRBV2 and J usage is TRBJ2-7; 8 bases agree with TRBD2. Germline V lookup: CDR1 SNHLY, CDR2 FYNNEI. V shed 7 bases, J shed 9 bases, and the junction held 8 bases outside the gene matches. CDR3 length equals 12 residues. CDR3 in DNA: TGTGCCAGCATGGGCGGGGGGCCCTTGCAGTACTTC. Its translation is CASMGGGPLQYF.

The J gene is TRBJ2-4, the V gene TRBV7-3; TRBD2 aligns across 11 bases. Unmatched junction bases numbered 3, after V lost 2 bases and J lost 0 bases. The CDR3 is made up of 17 amino acids. Germline V gives CDR1 SGHTA, CDR2 FQGTGA. The CDR3 nucleotides read TGTGCCAGCAGCTTATTCCTAGCGGGAGGAGCCAAAAACATTCAGTACTTC. Translation: CASSLFLAGGAKNIQYF.

V and J are TRBV29-1 and TRBJ1-2; 7 positions agree with TRBD1. The CDR3 is made up of 14 amino acids. After removal of 2 bases from V and 8 bases from J, the junction contained 11 bases not matched to a gene. Germline CDR1 and CDR2: SQVTM and ANQGSEA. The CDR3 DNA follows: TGCAGCGTTGAAACAGGGGCCCCGCTTTTGGGCTACACCTTC. Its protein is CSVETGAPLLGYTF. The variable domain in full, with the rest retrieved from reference TRBV29-1 and TRBJ1-2, is SAVISQKPSRDICQRGTSLTIQCQVDSQVTMMFWYRQQPGQSLTLIATANQGSEATYESGFVIDKFPISRPNLTFSTLTVSNMSPEDSSIYLCSVETGAPLLGYTFGSGTRLTVV.

This chain joins TRBV13 and TRBJ2-7, with 7 bases aligning to TRBD2. The CDR3 is 17 residues long. Germline V CDR1 and CDR2: PRHDT, FYEKMQ (reference sequence). V was pared by 4 bases and J by 3 bases, with 15 bases of the junction left unmatched. CDR3 DNA sequence: TGTGCCAGCAGCTCGGGAGGATCGCGGGACTACGACTACGAGCAGTACTTC. Its translation: CASSSGGSRDYDYEQYF.

The chain is built from TRBV9 and TRBJ1-1; D gene uncertain. This CDR3 is built from 15 residues. The V and J ends lost 0 bases and 0 bases respectively, with 9 bases between them. Germline V lookup: CDR1 SGDLS, CDR2 YYNGEE. The CDR3 region is CASSVGSTMNTEAFF. The CDR3 DNA is TGTGCCAGCAGCGTAGGGTCCACCATGAACACTGAAGCTTTCTTT.

This chain connects TRBV7-9 to TRBJ2-3; a possible D gene is TRBD1 (5 bases). Deletions cut 1 base from V and 2 bases from J, with 10 bases between. Germline values: CDR1 SEHNR, CDR2 FQNEAQ (reference sequence). This CDR3 comprises 15 residues. The CDR3 reads CASSLGQGPTDTQYF. CDR3 DNA: TGTGCCAGCAGCTTAGGTCAGGGTCCCACAGATACGCAGTATTTT.

The rearrangement uses TRBV5-6 and TRBJ1-3; D is perhaps TRBD1 (6 bases). With 3 bases removed from V and 1 base from J, the gap between germline ends came to 11 bases. This CDR3 is built from 15 residues. CDR1 and CDR2 (germline): SGHDT, YYEEEE. CDR3 residues: CASSWGPGSGNTIYF. The DNA for the CDR3 is TGTGCCAGCAGCTGGGGGCCTGGGTCTGGAAACACCATATATTTT.

Here the CDR3 reads CASSNHRQGEKLFF. The CDR3 DNA reads TGTGCCAGCAGTAACCACAGACAGGGAGAAAAACTGTTTTTT. V and J are TRBV6-5 and TRBJ1-4, with 7 bases lining up with TRBD1. Germline V gene sequence: CDR1 MNHEY, CDR2 SVGAGI. Trimming cost V 5 bases and J 8 bases; bases outside gene matches: 8. The CDR3 totals 14 residues.

The V and J genes are TRBV5-4 and TRBJ2-1; TRBD1 matches at 8 bases. J was trimmed by 9 bases and V by 0 bases; bases with no gene match: 8. This CDR3 has 15 residues. CDR1 is SGHNT, CDR2 YYREEE, per germline (reference sequence). CDR3 loop: CASSLGQGNPGEQFF. CDR3 DNA: TGTGCCAGCAGCTTGGGACAGGGGAATCCGGGTGAGCAGTTCTTC.

This chain joins TRBV5-4 and TRBJ1-4; 8 bases map to TRBD1. CDR1 SGHNT and CDR2 YYREEE come from the germline V gene (reference sequence). This CDR3 is built from 15 residues. J lost 5 bases, V lost 4 bases, and 7 bases had no gene match. CDR3 residues: CASSIGQGGNEKLFF. For the CDR3, the DNA is TGTGCCAGCAGCATAGGACAGGGTGGCAATGAAAAACTGTTTTTT.

The chain combines TRBV7-9 with TRBJ2-2; D not certain. This CDR3 spans 14 amino acids. V lost 0 bases and J lost 2, with 4 bases in between. Germline V CDR1 and CDR2: SEHNR, FQNEAQ (reference sequence). The CDR3 nucleotides read TGTGCCAGCAGCTTAGCGGGAAACACCGGGGAGCTGTTTTTT. Translated, it gives CASSLAGNTGELFF.

The CDR3 DNA reads as TGTGCCAGCAGAAGTCAGGGTAGTGGGGCCAACGTCCTGACTTTC. This encodes CASRSQGSGANVLTF. This sequence joins TRBV5-4 and TRBJ2-6; D might be TRBD1 (5 bases). The CDR3 length is 15 residues. V was clipped by 5 bases and J by 3 bases, with 12 bases between them. The germline gives CDR1 SGHNT, CDR2 YYREEE (reference sequence).

V and J are TRBV4-3 and TRBJ1-1; D perhaps matches TRBD1 (5 bases). Germline V lookup: CDR1 LGHNA, CDR2 YSLEER. Trimming removed 1 base from V and 1 base from J, with 10 bases in between. This CDR3 region has 15 residues. CDR3 protein: CASSQGVGGNTEAFF. The CDR3 DNA is TGCGCCAGCAGCCAAGGGGTCGGGGGGAACACTGAAGCTTTCTTT.

V usage is TRBV11-2 and J usage is TRBJ1-2; D is unclear. Trimming removed 6 bases from V and 2 bases from J, with 19 bases in between. There are 16 residues in the CDR3. The germline CDR1 and CDR2 sequences are SGHAT and FQNNGV. CDR3 bases: TGTGCCAGCAGACACTGGGTCGCCGAACTAAACTATGGCTACACCTTC. Protein product: CASRHWVAELNYGYTF.